The entry below describes one T cell receptor beta chain. Its antigen is still unknown. Germline lookup yields CDR1 SGHTA and CDR2 FQGNSA. Trimming pared 5 bases from V and 0 bases from J, leaving 13 bases between. This CDR3 is built from 15 residues. The method was immunoSEQ multiplex PCR; TCRdb's version includes in-frame clones alone and lacks a portion of them. In the table there are over 100,000 clones, 70% to 90% of which are singletons. The data were obtained in a study of cytotoxic CD8 clonotypes in ibrutinib-treated CLL. General study findings and limits: Public clonotypes were uncommon and contracted or stayed stable on treatment.

The specimen was PBMCs, collected after 24 months of ibrutinib treatment. This TCR was sampled from a human donor with chronic lymphocytic leukemia. The rearrangement links TRBV7-2 to TRBJ2-5; TRBD1 might be the D (6 bases). Here the CDR3 DNA reads TGTGCCAGCAGCCAGGGGACCTACCACCAAGAGACCCAGTACTTC. Its protein product is CASSQGTYHQETQYF.